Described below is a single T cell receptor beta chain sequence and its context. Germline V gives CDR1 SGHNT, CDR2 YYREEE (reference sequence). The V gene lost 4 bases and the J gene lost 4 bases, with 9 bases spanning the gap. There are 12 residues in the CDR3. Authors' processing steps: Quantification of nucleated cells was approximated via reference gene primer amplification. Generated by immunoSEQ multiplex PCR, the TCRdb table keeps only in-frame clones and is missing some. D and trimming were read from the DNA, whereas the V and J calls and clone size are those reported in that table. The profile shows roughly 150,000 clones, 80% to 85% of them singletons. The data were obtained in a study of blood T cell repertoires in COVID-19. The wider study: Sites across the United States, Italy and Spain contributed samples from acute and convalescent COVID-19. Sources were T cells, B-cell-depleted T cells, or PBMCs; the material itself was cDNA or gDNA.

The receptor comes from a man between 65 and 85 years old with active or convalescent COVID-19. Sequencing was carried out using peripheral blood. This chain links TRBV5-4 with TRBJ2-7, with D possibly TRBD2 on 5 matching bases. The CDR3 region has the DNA TGTGCCAGCAGCCGGGGTTCGTACGAGCAGTACTTC. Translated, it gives CASSRGSYEQYF.